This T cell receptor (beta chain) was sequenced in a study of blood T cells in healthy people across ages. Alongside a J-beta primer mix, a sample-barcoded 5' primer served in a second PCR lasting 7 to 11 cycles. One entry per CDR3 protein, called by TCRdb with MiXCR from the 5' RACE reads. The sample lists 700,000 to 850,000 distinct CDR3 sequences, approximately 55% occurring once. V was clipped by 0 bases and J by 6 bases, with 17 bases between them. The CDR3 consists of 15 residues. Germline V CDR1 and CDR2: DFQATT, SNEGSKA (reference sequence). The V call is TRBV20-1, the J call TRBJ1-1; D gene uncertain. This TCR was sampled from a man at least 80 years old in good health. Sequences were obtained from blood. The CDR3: CSARDNRRTTAEAFF. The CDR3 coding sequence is TGCAGTGCTAGAGATAATCGACGGACGACCGCTGAAGCTTTCTTT.